This T cell receptor beta chain emerged from a study of CD8 T cells in Susac syndrome. The RNA input was 0.5 to 1 ug, and it was reverse transcribed with random hexamers. The TCR beta CDR3 was amplified by immunoSEQ multiplex PCR across 54 Vbeta, 13 Jbeta. MiXCR, applied by TCRdb to the immunoSEQ multiplex PCR reads, yields one record per CDR3 protein. The sample has about 210,000 distinct CDR3 sequences, approximately 95% seen once; the top ten hold about 0.1%. Per germline, CDR1 LGHDT and CDR2 YNNKEL (reference sequence). Trimming took 3 bases from V and 1 from J, leaving 12 bases between them. The CDR3 contains 15 residues. Negative isolation yielded CD8+ and CD4+ T cells; FACS enriched TEMRA cells.

The TCR was taken from a human donor in good health. Sample: CD4+ T cells from PBMCs. The chain uses TRBV3-1 and TRBJ1-1, with unresolved D. The CDR3 coding sequence is TGTGCCAGCAGCCACCATGGGGAAAGGAACACTGAAGCTTTCTTT. Translation: CASSHHGERNTEAFF.